This entry is about one T cell receptor (beta chain). There is no known antigen for this receptor. Per-nucleotide qualities are absent, and no much larger clonotype sits a single base away. The library was produced with the immunoSEQ multiplex PCR assay. A mixture of 60 forward primers for TCR Vbeta segments and 13 reverse primers for TCR Jbeta segments was used in the multiplex PCR. The CDR3 region of rearranged TCR beta genes was amplified from genomic DNA with a multiplex PCR assay. On the Illumina HiSeq System, the amplified TCR beta libraries were sequenced as 87-base-pair reads. As for the authors' bioinformatics: In a later analysis, roughly 80 million unique TCR beta chains were counted across the roughly 700 repertoires, and roughly 11 million of these chains were shared by at least two donors. A nearest-neighbor algorithm error-corrected the raw reads and collapsed the reads into unique sequences, merging closely related sequences to remove PCR and sequencing errors. To assign V, D and J gene segments, CDR3 sequences were aligned to IMGT reference sequences. Each retained sequence needed at least a six-nucleotide match to both a V gene segment and a J gene segment. Rearrangements were classified as productive when the CDR3 lacked stop codons and remained in frame with V and J, and all other rearrangements were classified as non-productive. Following IMGT convention, CDR3 was defined as the stretch from the second conserved V-encoded cysteine to the conserved J-encoded phenylalanine. The earlier analysis of about 590 of the donors excluded sequences that lacked an unambiguous match to a single V gene segment. An earlier analysis of a few hundred of the donors called V segments functional above 56.7% productive rearrangements and segregating when the between-donor standard deviation exceeded 5%. To diagnose cytomegalovirus status from the catalog of TCR beta chain sequences, a statistical classification framework was built. In a later analysis, V and J genes were assigned by comparing TCR nucleotide sequences against IMGT/GENE-DB human TR gene sequences. In a later analysis, CDR3 sequences and most-parsimonious VDJ recombination scenarios were assigned using the TCRdist pipeline. In a later analysis, each TCR beta chain was defined by its CDR3 amino acid sequence together with its V-gene family, and reads lacking a unique V-gene family were excluded. To address suspected cross-contamination and a sequencing artifact, a later analysis removed 550 to 750 highly shared, low-generation-probability nucleotide sequences. For each public chain, a later analysis derived a clonal expansion index from normalized ranks of inferred template counts within each repertoire. In a later analysis, generation probabilities were computed using a VDJ recombination model fitted to out-of-frame rearrangements, and the results were checked against IGoR. In a later analysis, TCR-TCR, TCR-HLA and TCR-CMV co-occurrence was scored with hypergeometric tests, and a repertoire-size bias correction was applied to TCR pairs. In a later analysis, false discovery rates were estimated by permuting HLA or CMV assignments 20 times. In a later analysis, co-occurring TCRs were grouped using DBSCAN, and TCRdist sequence similarity was added for clustering within HLA-allele-positive subsets. For co-occurrence clustering, repertoires with fewer than 30,000 or more than 120,000 public chains were excluded, along with roughly 5 repertoires with anomalous nucleotide sharing. Not all clones reach the TCRdb copy of this immuneACCESS table, which keeps in-frame sequences only. Checked studies attribute under half of the gap to unresolved V genes and leave the rest unexplained. The V and J calls and the clone size are those of that table, but D and trimming were determined from the DNA. Counted in this sample were some 130,000 clones; over 70% of them appeared once. Roughly 4% of the sample comes from the top ten.

The cohort was made up of about 670 healthy bone marrow donors. All cohort members were sampled while nominally healthy, although unrecorded immune exposures were likely present. The donor was CMV seronegative and belonged to the group of approximately 320 seronegative cohort members. A peripheral blood sample was collected from each donor, and TCR beta sequencing was performed on peripheral blood mononuclear cells. The Qiagen DNeasy Blood Extraction Kit was used to extract genomic DNA from the blood cell samples. This entry comes from a study of cytomegalovirus exposure and HLA in healthy donors (dated by TCRdb to the late 2010s). Regarding the study in general: According to an earlier analysis of several hundred of the donors, about 180 million T cells yielded over 90 million unique TCR beta sequences and about 280 Gb of sequence data. Around 300 gigabases of sequencing data and roughly 90 million unique TCR sequences were included in an early release covering several hundred HLA-typed donors. Of the roughly 400 genotyped donors, approximately 81% were placed in the genetic ancestry cluster associated with self-reported Caucasian donors. The study aimed to test whether signatures of past pathogen exposure could be identified by cataloging public T cell receptors. Using immunosequencing, the study profiled T cell repertoires from about 650 subjects and related those repertoires to cytomegalovirus serostatus. In addition to the first cohort of roughly 700 subjects, a separate validation cohort of 120 different subjects was used. The study combined high-throughput TCR immunosequencing, statistical association of individual TCRs with disease status, and machine learning to predict cytomegalovirus infection status. A later analysis re-examined previously published TCR beta repertoires from around 670 donors and added high-resolution HLA genotyping to investigate patterns of TCR occurrence. Rather than using new phenotypic data, the later analysis identified candidate immune exposures from TCR beta sequences and from how often those sequences occurred across donors. An earlier analysis of nearly 600 of the donors applied high-throughput TCR beta sequencing to assess whether each TCR beta V gene segment acted as functional or pseudogenic. Donor age, sex, ethnicity and CMV serostatus were collected together with the repertoire data. A later genetic analysis used genome-wide SNP genotypes for about 60% of the roughly 670 donors, treating that subset as a discovery cohort. Every discovery cohort repertoire had been produced on one sequencing platform. Class I and class II HLA loci were covered by the typing at four-digit resolution. The number of donors typed differed by locus, with about 629-630 for A, B, C, DRB1 and DQB1, around 520 for DQA1, approximately 570 for DPA1, and some 470 for DPB1. Four to six DR-DQ haplotypes were handled as single units for association and clustering because linkage in the cohort was strong. Among about 400 genotyped donors of the cohort, an average of roughly 230,000 unique TCR beta nucleotide sequences was sequenced per donor, of which about 19% were non-productive.

Study-level results and caveats: The sequencing pipeline was judged likely to have produced a cluster of highly shared sequence variants as a technical artifact. The authors suggested that the approach could potentially be extended to other disease states and immunological phenotypes. Specific HLA alleles were associated with 15,000 to 20,000 TCR beta sequences at a false discovery rate of 0.05 in a later analysis. Most TCR sequences were seen in very few donors, while some public TCRs were found in many individuals. A further reported finding was that TCR beta sequences accurately predicted the HLA-A and HLA-B alleles for most subjects in the first cohort. Presence/absence analyses assumed roughly uniform sequencing depth across donors, an assumption that may not hold. The study gave a list of about 170 TCR beta chains associated with cytomegalovirus. In vitro tests confirmed that a few of the cytomegalovirus-associated TCR beta chains recognize cytomegalovirus antigens. A later genetic analysis associated a missense DCLRE1C variant with V-gene and J-gene trimming of TCR beta chains, and an independent cohort replicated the association. For the cohort, immune exposure information was limited to CMV serostatus. Compared with equally common non-associated chains, HLA-associated TCR beta chains in a later analysis were more clonally expanded and had lower generation probabilities. A later analysis reported that several top co-occurrence clusters appeared linked to parvovirus B19, influenza, CMV and Epstein-Barr virus. The classifier was reported to diagnose cytomegalovirus status with high specificity and sensitivity in both the original cohort and the validation cohort. Because some donors lacked HLA typing at each locus, the association tests relied only on the typed subset. In a later genetic analysis, fewer N-insertions in productive TCRs were reported among donors in an Asian-associated ancestry cluster than the roughly 700-donor mean. When HLA alleles, especially DR and DQ, strongly co-occurred, TCR associations were difficult to assign to individual alleles. In an earlier analysis of a few hundred of the donors, most TCR beta V segments were observed in productive rearrangements about 90% or about 30% of the time, broadly matching IMGT annotations. The 87-base-pair reads could not distinguish some IMGT-functional V segments, including TRBV6-2 and TRBV6-3, so those segments were excluded. A later analysis found that TCR association rates varied across HLA loci, with DRB1 alleles showing the most associated TCRs and HLA-C alleles the fewest. Only TCR beta chains were sequenced in this cohort, and the absence of alpha or paired-chain data limited detectable features. Most CMV-associated TCR beta chains appeared to be HLA-restricted in a later analysis, and the HLA associations seemed to be driven largely by CMV exposure. Because counts were too low, about 15 rarely observed V segments, including chromosome 9 orphons, were left out of the earlier analysis of approximately 580 of the donors. Linkage disequilibrium might explain the correlated functional status among segregating V segments, but an unknown experimental factor could not be ruled out.

Trimming removed 6 bases from V and 3 bases from J, leaving 15 bases between the germline ends. The CDR3 starts with the cysteine, ends with the phenylalanine, and has 14 residues. Only the CDR3 portion is preserved as DNA: 42 bases, with reading frame beginning at the first base. CDR1 and CDR2 (MNHNY, SVGAGI) derive from the germline V gene (reference sequence). The specimen was PBMCs. This sequence originates from a woman between 40 and 50 years old in good health and CMV-seronegative. The V gene is TRBV6-6 and the J gene is TRBJ2-7; a tentative D call is TRBD1 (6 bases match). The CDR3: CASSPQGVGYEQYF. The sequenced DNA is TGTGCCAGCAGCCCACAGGGTGTCGGCTACGAGCAGTACTTC.